This T cell receptor beta chain appears in the sequencing data of a study of cytomegalovirus exposure and HLA in healthy donors. About the research overall: The same platform as the approximately 730 first-cohort repertoires was used for the 120 or so validation repertoires, a later analysis reported.

Points from the study as a whole: Among TCR beta chains, those listed as cytomegalovirus-associated numbered around 160. In vitro experiments confirmed that three CMV-associated chains were specific for CMV antigens.

Generated by immunoSEQ multiplex PCR, the TCRdb table keeps only in-frame clones and is missing some. Here the sample spans about 74,000 clones, around 94% being singletons. Of note for this clone: Its antigen is not identified.

Sequencing input: PBMCs. The clonotype comes from a man aged 18-30 years in good health and CMV-seropositive.

The CDR3 loop is CASSLLAGSNQPQHF. In DNA, the CDR3 is TGTGCCAGCAGTTTACTAGCCGGCAGCAATCAGCCCCAGCATTTT. The chain carries TRBV28 and TRBJ1-5; D is ambiguous. V was clipped by 2 bases and J by 1 base, with 9 bases between them. The germline CDR1 and CDR2 sequences are MDHEN and SYDVKM. The CDR3 totals 15 residues.